The 14 T cell receptor beta chains below were found in one sample sequenced in a study of T cell responses to AZD1222 COVID-19 vaccine. Sequencing used immunoSEQ multiplex PCR; TCRdb keeps in-frame clones, though not all of them. The profile covers 140,000 to 150,000 clones, with approximately 90% appearing a single time and about 3.5% taken by the ten largest. The material sequenced was peripheral blood, taken 28 days after the second AZD1222 dose. The receptors originated from an adult who received the AZD1222 COVID-19 vaccine.

The chain couples TRBV30 to TRBJ1-2; 10 bases are shared with TRBD1. Germline CDR1 GTSNPN, CDR2 SVGIG (reference sequence). The CDR3 runs to 16 residues. With V trimmed by 1 base and J by 2 bases, 7 bases remained unmatched. CDR3 sequence reads: CAWSAGTGVGNYGYTF. The CDR3 nucleotides read TGTGCCTGGAGTGCGGGGACAGGGGTGGGCAACTATGGCTACACCTTC.

This clone is a singleton in its sample. The V call is TRBV27, the J call TRBJ1-6; D might be TRBD1 (6 bases). The CDR3 spans 15 residues. The germline CDR1 and CDR2 sequences are MNHEY and SMNVEV (reference sequence). V lost 0 bases to trimming and J lost 3 bases, with 6 bases between them. The CDR3 sequence is CASSLSTGYNSPLHF. CDR3 in DNA: TGTGCCAGCAGTTTATCGACAGGCTATAATTCACCCCTCCACTTT.

The chain has TRBV7-9 and TRBJ1-2; 9 bases fit TRBD1. V dropped 5 bases and J dropped 9; count of bases not matched to a gene: 13. Per the germline V gene, CDR1 is SEHNR and CDR2 is FQNEAQ (reference sequence). CDR3 length: 15 amino acids. The CDR3 DNA is TGTGCCAGCAGCCCAATCCCGGGACAGGGAACAAGCTACACCTTC. Its translation is CASSPIPGQGTSYTF. The complete variable domain, with remaining parts taken from reference TRBV7-9 and TRBJ1-2, reads DTGVSQNPRHKITKRGQNVTFRCDPISEHNRLYWYRQTLGQGPEFLTYFQNEAQLEKSRLLSDRFSAERPKGSFSTLEIQRTEQGDSAMYLCASSPIPGQGTSYTFGSGTRLTVV.

V usage is TRBV4-2 and J usage is TRBJ2-2, with a possible D match to TRBD2 (6 bases). The germline V gene encodes CDR1 LGHNA and CDR2 YNFKEQ. The CDR3 runs 14 residues. Trimming removed 6 bases at V and 8 bases at J, with 16 bases between. CDR3 nucleotide sequence: TGTGCCAGCAGGTCCCCTGGGGGGAGTGGGGAGCTGTTTTTT. The encoded protein is CASRSPGGSGELFF.

This sequence joins TRBV7-9 and TRBJ2-5; TRBD2 is a possible D gene (7 bases). Germline CDR1 reads SEHNR; CDR2 reads FQNEAQ (reference sequence). The CDR3 runs to 16 residues. V gave up 3 bases and J gave up 5 bases, with 19 bases separating them. The CDR3 DNA reads as TGTGCCAGCAGCTTGGGGGGGGCTTCAAGGGTGGAGACCCAGTACTTC. This sequence encodes CASSLGGASRVETQYF. Variable domain in full (rest from reference TRBV7-9 and TRBJ2-5): DTGVSQNPRHKITKRGQNVTFRCDPISEHNRLYWYRQTLGQGPEFLTYFQNEAQLEKSRLLSDRFSAERPKGSFSTLEIQRTEQGDSAMYLCASSLGGASRVETQYFGPGTRLLVL.

The rearrangement joins TRBV2 to TRBJ2-7; 8 positions match TRBD1. V lost 4 bases to trimming and J lost 3 bases; unmatched junction nucleotides: 8. This CDR3 region has 15 residues. Per the germline V gene, CDR1 is SNHLY and CDR2 is FYNNEI. CDR3 loop: CASSATGQESYEQYF. The CDR3 nucleotides are TGTGCCAGCAGTGCCACGGGACAGGAGAGCTACGAGCAGTACTTC.

The chain is built from TRBV9 and TRBJ1-1, with 8 nucleotides matching TRBD1. From germline, CDR1 is SGDLS and CDR2 YYNGEE. This CDR3 has 16 amino acids. Trimming took 3 bases from V and 3 from J; bases not matched to a gene: 10. CDR3 sequence (DNA): TGTGCCAGCAGCGGCGGGACAGGCGGGGGGCACACTGAAGCTTTCTTT. This codes for CASSGGTGGGHTEAFF.

With respect to this clone: This specimen includes other DNA sequences encoding the same CDR3. The chain combines TRBV19 with TRBJ2-1; 10 positions match TRBD2. This CDR3 region has 15 residues. Germline CDR1 and CDR2: LNHDA and SQIVND (reference sequence). J gave up 0 bases and V 7 bases, and 3 bases lay outside the gene matches. The DNA of the CDR3 is TGTGCCAGTATTCCTAGCGGGAGCTCCTACAATGAGCAGTTCTTC. It yields the protein CASIPSGSSYNEQFF.

This chain connects TRBV3-1 (or the pseudogene TRBV3-2) to TRBJ1-2; 11 bases align to TRBD1. The CDR3 has 14 amino acids. The V gene end was trimmed by 5 bases and the J gene end by 4 bases; junction bases not matched to a gene: 3. CDR1 is LGHDT and CDR2 is YNNKEL in the germline V gene (reference sequence). Here the CDR3 DNA reads TGTGCCAGCAGCATTGGGACAGGGGGCTATGGCTACACCTTC. Translation: CASSIGTGGYGYTF.

This chain links TRBV28 with TRBJ2-7, with 7 bases that match TRBD2. Looked up from germline, CDR1 is MDHEN and CDR2 is SYDVKM. V lost 5 bases and J lost 0; bases outside the gene matches: 7. The CDR3 is 15 amino acids. The CDR3 protein is CASSGSSGRSYEQYF. CDR3 coding DNA: TGTGCCAGCAGTGGCAGTAGCGGGCGCTCCTACGAGCAGTACTTC.

This clone was counted a single time. The J gene is TRBJ2-1, the V gene TRBV19; TRBD1 aligns across 10 bases. V was clipped by 4 bases and J by 0 bases; unmatched bases: 6. The CDR3 consists of 17 residues. Germline CDR1 is LNHDA and CDR2 is SQIVND (reference sequence). CDR3 in DNA: TGTGCCAGTAGTAAGAGGGACAGGGGAACCTCCTACAATGAGCAGTTCTTC. Residues: CASSKRDRGTSYNEQFF. The whole variable domain, filled in from reference TRBV19 and TRBJ2-1, reads DGGITQSPKYLFRKEGQNVTLSCEQNLNHDAMYWYRQDPGQGLRLIYYSQIVNDFQKGDIAEGYSVSREKKESFPLTVTSAQKNPTAFYLCASSKRDRGTSYNEQFFGPGTRLTVL.

V gene TRBV2 combines with J gene TRBJ1-2, with 9 bases identical to TRBD1. Germline values: CDR1 SNHLY, CDR2 FYNNEI. This CDR3 comprises 14 residues. Trimming removed 4 bases from V and 2 bases from J; junction bases left unmatched: 2. The CDR3 here is CASSVQGANYGYTF. The DNA of the CDR3 is TGTGCCAGCAGTGTACAGGGGGCCAACTATGGCTACACCTTC.

The chain employs TRBV6-5 and TRBJ1-2; D is ambiguous. This CDR3 has 11 residues. Looked up from germline, CDR1 is MNHEY and CDR2 is SVGAGI. V shed 2 bases and J shed 8 bases, with 6 bases lying between them. This chain's CDR3 is CASSYGSGYTF. In nucleotides, the CDR3 is TGTGCCAGCAGTTACGGGTCCGGCTACACCTTC.

The V call is TRBV18, the J call TRBJ1-5; D call uncertain. Germline-derived CDR1 and CDR2 are KGHSH and LQKENI. V lost 3 bases, J lost 0 bases, and 3 bases lay in between. The CDR3 spans 13 residues. CDR3 nucleotides: TGTGCCAGCTCACCCTCTAGCAATCAGCCCCAGCATTTT. Translation gives CASSPSSNQPQHF.